These 28 T cell receptor beta chains originate from one sample sequenced in a study of blood T cells in healthy people across ages. Together with a sample-barcoded 5' primer, a J-beta primer mix was included in a second PCR lasting 7 to 11 cycles. TCRdb redid the calling of the 5' RACE reads with MiXCR, one entry per CDR3 protein. The data contain roughly 860,000 distinct CDR3 sequences, around 62% of them singletons. The sample consisted of blood. These receptors all stem from a man in his thirties or forties in good health.

Only a few counts were recorded for this clonotype. The chain recombines TRBV20-1 with TRBJ1-1, with D unresolved. V was trimmed by 4 bases and J by 0 bases, leaving 3 bases between them. From germline, CDR1 is DFQATT and CDR2 SNEGSKA (reference sequence). CDR3 size: 11 residues. CDR3 region: CSAMMNTEAFF. Here the CDR3 DNA reads TGCAGTGCTATGATGAACACTGAAGCTTTCTTT.

The chain combines TRBV6-5 with TRBJ2-7; either TRBD1 or TRBD2 may supply D (7 bases each). Germline CDR1 and CDR2: MNHEY and SVGAGI. This CDR3 comprises 15 residues. V was cut by 5 bases and J by 0 bases, with 14 bases left in between. The CDR3: CASSLARGGSYEQYF. The CDR3 DNA follows: TGTGCCAGCAGTCTGGCCAGGGGGGGCTCCTACGAGCAGTACTTC.

The V gene is TRBV27, the J gene TRBJ1-1; TRBD1 might be the D (5 bases). The germline V and J ends were trimmed by 6 bases and 3 bases, with 11 bases remaining between them. CDR1 and CDR2 from the germline V gene are MNHEY and SMNVEV (reference sequence). The CDR3 is made up of 13 amino acids. This CDR3 is CASSPDTYTEAFF. CDR3 bases: TGTGCCAGCAGCCCGGACACGTACACTGAAGCTTTCTTT.

This clonotype showed up just a few times. The DNA of the CDR3 is TGTGCCAGCAGCGGACGAGCGGGGGGGCCCTCCTACAATGAGCAGTTCTTC. As protein: CASSGRAGGPSYNEQFF. This sequence joins TRBV9 and TRBJ2-1; 10 bases are shared with TRBD2. From germline, CDR1 is SGDLS and CDR2 YYNGEE. The CDR3 loop spans 17 amino acids. J was trimmed by 0 bases and V by 3 bases; bases with no gene match: 6.

The rearrangement links TRBV27 to TRBJ2-7, with TRBD1 identical over 7 bases. Germline assignment: CDR1 MNHEY and CDR2 SMNVEV (reference sequence). The trim removed 1 base at V and 1 base at J, leaving 10 bases unmatched. The CDR3 runs to 17 residues. CDR3 DNA sequence: TGTGCCAGCAGTTTATTTCGTCGAGGGGGACAGTCCTACGAGCAGTACTTC. It specifies CASSLFRRGGQSYEQYF.

The chain combines TRBV7-9 with TRBJ2-7; 7 bases map to TRBD1. The germline V gene encodes CDR1 SEHNR and CDR2 FQNEAQ (reference sequence). The CDR3 spans 18 residues. Germline trimming cut 5 bases from V and 7 bases from J; bases unmatched to any gene: 23. CDR3 protein: CASSTKTGEGRLREEQYF. CDR3 coding DNA: TGTGCCAGCAGCACGAAAACAGGGGAAGGTCGGCTTCGGGAAGAGCAGTACTTC.

As regards this clonotype: This clone may be a read error of a much larger clone one base away. The V and J genes are TRBV5-1 and TRBJ2-1, with D possibly TRBD2 on 6 matching bases. This CDR3 region has 14 residues. Trimming removed 3 bases at V and 8 bases at J, with 15 bases between. The germline V gene encodes CDR1 SGHRS and CDR2 YFSETQ. The CDR3 DNA sequence: TGCGCCAGCAGCTCCGGGACTGCCCGCGATGAGCAGTTCTTC. Translated, it gives CASSSGTARDEQFF.

The chain recombines TRBV6-2 or TRBV6-3 with TRBJ2-7, with unresolved D. This CDR3 has 15 residues. The germline V gene encodes CDR1 MNHEY and CDR2 SVGEGT. With 2 bases removed from V and 2 bases from J, the gap between germline ends came to 13 bases. The CDR3 loop is CASSYGTWIAYEQYF. The CDR3 region has the DNA TGTGCCAGCAGTTACGGTACGTGGATAGCCTACGAGCAGTACTTC.

A single count supports this clonotype. This chain connects TRBV9 to TRBJ2-5; tentative D call: TRBD1 (5 bases). Germline CDR1 and CDR2: SGDLS and YYNGEE. Trimming stripped 0 bases from V and 1 base from J, with 10 bases between. This CDR3 contains 15 residues. CDR3 DNA sequence: TGTGCCAGCAGCGTAGAGGGGCGGAGCCAAGAGACCCAGTACTTC. This translates into CASSVEGRSQETQYF.

This sequence joins TRBV30 and TRBJ2-1; 8 positions match TRBD1. The CDR3 runs 14 residues. The V segment lost 4 bases and the J segment 10 bases; nucleotides outside the gene matches: 12. Germline V lookup: CDR1 GTSNPN, CDR2 SVGIG (reference sequence). The CDR3 nucleotides are TGTGCCTGGACAGGGGGCAGGGGAATATTAGAGCAGTTCTTC. As protein: CAWTGGRGILEQFF.

The chain couples TRBV7-9 to TRBJ2-5; 7 positions match TRBD2. Germline assignment: CDR1 SEHNR and CDR2 FQNEAQ (reference sequence). V trimming: 5 bases; J trimming: 5 bases; junction bases outside the gene matches: 11. The CDR3 loop spans 15 amino acids. The CDR3 DNA is TGTGCCAGCAGCCCCGAAGCGGGACCGCGGGAGACCCAGTACTTC. Protein: CASSPEAGPRETQYF.

The V and J genes are TRBV5-6 and TRBJ2-7; the match to TRBD1 covers 8 bases. Germline lookup yields CDR1 SGHDT and CDR2 YYEEEE. The junction had 6 bases not matched to a gene; V was cut back by 5 bases and J by 2 bases. This CDR3 has 14 residues. The CDR3 protein is CASRPDRDAYEQYF. The DNA for the CDR3 is TGTGCCAGCAGACCGGACAGGGATGCCTACGAGCAGTACTTC.

The table lists this clonotype with a count of one. The V and J genes are TRBV3-1 and TRBJ2-7; D is unresolved. CDR3 length: 17 residues. The ends were cut back, 4 bases at V and 0 bases at J, with 19 bases in the middle. Germline V gene sequence: CDR1 LGHDT, CDR2 YNNKEL (reference sequence). CDR3: CASSPGIEQIISYEQYF. The CDR3 nucleotides are TGTGCCAGCAGCCCAGGAATAGAGCAAATAATCTCCTACGAGCAGTACTTC.

The rearrangement links TRBV24-1 to TRBJ2-3; D perhaps matches TRBD2 (5 bases). Germline CDR1 KGHDR, CDR2 SFDVKD. CDR3 length equals 13 residues. V shed 9 bases and J shed 1 base, with 10 bases lying between them. CDR3 amino acids: CATGRGGTDTQYF. As DNA, the CDR3 is TGTGCCACCGGACGGGGAGGCACAGATACGCAGTATTTT.

Comment on this clonotype: Mismatch with germline at one junction end may stem from a read error. The V gene is TRBV9, the J gene TRBJ2-6, with a tentative D call TRBD1 (6 bases). In germline, CDR1 is SGDLS, CDR2 YYNGEE. This CDR3 comprises 15 residues. The CDR3 coding sequence is TGTGCCAGCAACCGAGGGGGAACTGGGGCCAACGCCCTGACTTTC. It yields the protein CASNRGGTGANALTF.

The CDR3 region has the DNA TGTGCCAGCAGTTACGGCAAGGAAGCTTTCTTT. Protein product: CASSYGKEAFF. The V gene is TRBV6-5, the J gene TRBJ1-1; D gene ambiguous. This CDR3 has 11 residues. V lost 2 bases, J lost 8 bases, and 6 bases lay in between. Germline V gene lookup returns CDR1 MNHEY and CDR2 SVGAGI.

This clonotype came up a few times. The V call is TRBV20-1, the J call TRBJ2-1; D might be TRBD1 (5 bases). CDR1 and CDR2 (germline): DFQATT, SNEGSKA (reference sequence). Trimming took 1 base from V and 7 from J, leaving 17 bases between them. The CDR3 length is 15 residues. CDR3 DNA: TGCAGTGCTAGAGTTATTGGCCAGGGCCGGAATGAGCAGTTCTTC. Translating it yields CSARVIGQGRNEQFF.

V usage is TRBV15 and J usage is TRBJ2-3, with 8 bases lining up with TRBD1. The CDR3 totals 16 residues. Germline CDR1 LNHNV, CDR2 YYDKDF (reference sequence). V lost 5 bases and J lost 6; bases outside the gene matches: 13. The CDR3 here is CATSALGGQVGDTQYF. The CDR3 nucleotides are TGTGCCACCAGCGCCTTAGGGGGACAGGTCGGCGATACGCAGTATTTT.

The V gene is TRBV5-1, the J gene TRBJ2-5, with TRBD1 matching over 10 bases. The CDR3 covers 15 residues. J was trimmed by 2 bases and V by 4 bases; bases with no gene match: 5. Germline CDR1 is SGHRS and CDR2 is YFSETQ. In DNA form, the CDR3 reads TGCGCCAGCAGCATCCAGGGACAGGGGCAAGAGACCCAGTACTTC. Its translation is CASSIQGQGQETQYF.

V and J are TRBV20-1 and TRBJ2-7; 10 bases match TRBD1. J was trimmed by 0 bases and V by 0 bases; bases with no gene match: 11. The germline CDR1 and CDR2 sequences are DFQATT and SNEGSKA (reference sequence). The CDR3 is 18 residues long. In DNA form, the CDR3 reads TGCAGTGCTAGAGATCGAGAGGGGACAGGGGACCCCTCCTACGAGCAGTACTTC. As protein: CSARDREGTGDPSYEQYF.

The chain combines TRBV4-2 with TRBJ1-1; possible D gene TRBD1, 5 bases. The length of the CDR3 is 14 residues. Germline V gene data show CDR1 as LGHNA and CDR2 as YNFKEQ. V lost 1 base and J lost 6, with 12 bases in between. CDR3 nucleotide sequence: TGTGCCAGCAGCCAAGGGGTGGGGGTGGCTGAAGCTTTCTTT. This translates into CASSQGVGVAEAFF.

The V and J genes are TRBV10-3 and TRBJ2-7, with 9 bases that match TRBD1. There are 15 residues in the CDR3. Germline V gene data show CDR1 as ENHRY and CDR2 as SYGVKD. J was trimmed by 5 bases and V by 5 bases; bases with no gene match: 10. CDR3 sequence (DNA): TGTGCCATCAGTCTCTTTGGGACAGGGATCAACGAGCAGTACTTC. Protein sequence: CAISLFGTGINEQYF.

This chain connects TRBV12-3 or TRBV12-4 to TRBJ2-4; D may match TRBD1 or TRBD2 (5 bases each). With 6 bases removed from V and 13 bases from J, the gap between germline ends came to 22 bases. The CDR3 length is 14 residues. The CDR3 bases are TGTGCCAGCAGGTCACCGGGGACGGGCTACGTGCAGTACTTC. Protein: CASRSPGTGYVQYF.

About this clonotype: At one end the junction does not follow the germline gene, possibly because of a read error. The rearrangement uses TRBV2 and TRBJ2-7; no clear D gene. The germline V gene has CDR1 SNHLY and CDR2 FYNNEI. The CDR3 is 14 amino acids. DNA for the CDR3: TGTGCCAGCATTGAACCTAACACAATCTACGAGCAGTACTTC. It translates to CASIEPNTIYEQYF.

This clonotype was found many times. V is TRBV2 and J is TRBJ2-7; TRBD1 matches at 9 bases. V was pared by 6 bases and J by 0 bases, with 3 bases of the junction left unmatched. Germline assignment: CDR1 SNHLY and CDR2 FYNNEI. The CDR3 runs 14 residues. In DNA, the CDR3 is TGTGCCAGCAGGTCACAGGGGGCCTCCTACGAGCAGTACTTC. The encoded protein is CASRSQGASYEQYF.

V gene TRBV27 combines with J gene TRBJ2-7; 7 bases line up with TRBD1. The CDR3 is 15 residues long. V shed 5 bases, J shed 1 base, and the junction held 8 bases outside the gene matches. In germline, CDR1 is MNHEY, CDR2 SMNVEV (reference sequence). CDR3 residues: CASSTDREGSYEQYF. CDR3 nucleotide sequence: TGTGCCAGCAGTACCGACAGGGAAGGATCCTACGAGCAGTACTTC.

The V and J genes are TRBV5-1 and TRBJ1-1; D is unresolved. The CDR3 runs to 14 residues. The germline CDR1 and CDR2 sequences are SGHRS and YFSETQ. V lost 0 bases to trimming and J lost 1 base, with 7 bases between them. CDR3 amino acids: CASSLEARNTEAFF. DNA of the CDR3: TGCGCCAGCAGCTTGGAGGCAAGGAACACTGAAGCTTTCTTT.

The CDR3 sequence is CASSLGDRDTDTQYF. The CDR3 DNA reads TGTGCCAGCAGCTTAGGGGACAGGGACACAGATACGCAGTATTTT. The rearrangement links TRBV5-6 to TRBJ2-3; the match to TRBD1 covers 9 bases. V lost 2 bases and J lost 2; bases outside the gene matches: 3. CDR1 and CDR2 from the germline V gene are SGHDT and YYEEEE. This CDR3 is 15 amino acids long.